This T cell receptor (beta chain) was recovered during a study of blood T cell repertoires in COVID-19. Study-level background: Acute and convalescent COVID-19 samples came from the United States, Italy and Spain.

Using immunoSEQ multiplex PCR, the repertoire was profiled, and TCRdb retains in-frame clones only, with some absent. The sample includes 410,000 or so clones, 75% to 90% of them seen just once. Seattle's cohort entered during active infection and was followed longitudinally. CDR1 is MDHEN and CDR2 is SYDVKM in the germline V gene. This CDR3 is 14 amino acids long. V gave up 2 bases and J gave up 6 bases, with 13 bases separating them. This chain joins TRBV28 and TRBJ1-2, with D hard to call. Specimen: peripheral blood. The TCR sequence derives from a middle-aged woman with COVID-19, enrolled during active disease. CDR3 nucleotide sequence: TGTGCCAGCAGTTTACAAGCCTCCCCCAATGGCTACACCTTC. It codes for CASSLQASPNGYTF.